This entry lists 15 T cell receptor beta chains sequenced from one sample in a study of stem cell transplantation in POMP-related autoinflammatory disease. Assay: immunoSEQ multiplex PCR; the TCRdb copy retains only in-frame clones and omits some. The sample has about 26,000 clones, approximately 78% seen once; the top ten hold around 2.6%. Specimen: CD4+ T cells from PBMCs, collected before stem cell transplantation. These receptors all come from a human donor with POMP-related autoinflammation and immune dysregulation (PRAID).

The CDR3 loop reads CASSRQGAAGELFF. The CDR3 DNA follows: TGTGCCAGCTCCAGACAGGGGGCAGCCGGGGAGCTGTTTTTT. The V and J genes are TRBV7-2 and TRBJ2-2, with 10 nucleotides matching TRBD1. Germline V gene data show CDR1 as SGHTA and CDR2 as FQGNSA. J lost 6 bases, V lost 8 bases, and 6 bases had no gene match. CDR3 size: 14 residues.

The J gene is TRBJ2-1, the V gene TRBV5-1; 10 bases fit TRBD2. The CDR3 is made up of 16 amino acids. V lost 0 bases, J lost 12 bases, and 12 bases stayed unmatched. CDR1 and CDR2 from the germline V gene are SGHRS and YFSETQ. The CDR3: CASSLEALAGADGQFF. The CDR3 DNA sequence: TGCGCCAGCAGCTTGGAAGCCCTAGCGGGAGCTGACGGGCAGTTCTTC.

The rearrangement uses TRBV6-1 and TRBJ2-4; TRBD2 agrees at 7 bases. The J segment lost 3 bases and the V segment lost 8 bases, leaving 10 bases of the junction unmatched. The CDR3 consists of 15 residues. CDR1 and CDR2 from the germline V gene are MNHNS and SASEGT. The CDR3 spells CASAGDWTNKNIQYF. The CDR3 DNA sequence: TGTGCCAGCGCGGGGGACTGGACTAACAAAAACATTCAGTACTTC.

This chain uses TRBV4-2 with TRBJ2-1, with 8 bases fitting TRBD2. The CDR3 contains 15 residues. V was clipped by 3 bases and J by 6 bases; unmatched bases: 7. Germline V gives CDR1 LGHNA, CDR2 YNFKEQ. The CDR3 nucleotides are TGTGCCAGCAGCCAGCAAAGCGGGAGCCGCAATGAGCAGTTCTTC. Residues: CASSQQSGSRNEQFF.

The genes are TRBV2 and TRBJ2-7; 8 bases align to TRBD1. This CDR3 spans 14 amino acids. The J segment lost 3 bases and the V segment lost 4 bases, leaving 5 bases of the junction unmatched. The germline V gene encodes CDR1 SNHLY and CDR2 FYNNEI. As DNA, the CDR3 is TGTGCCAGCAGTGGACAGGGGACCGTCTACGAGCAGTACTTC. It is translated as CASSGQGTVYEQYF.

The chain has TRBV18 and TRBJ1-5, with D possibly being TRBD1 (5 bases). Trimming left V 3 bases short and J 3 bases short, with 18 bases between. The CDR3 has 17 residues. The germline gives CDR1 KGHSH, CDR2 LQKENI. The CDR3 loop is CASSPTSNLGANQPQHF. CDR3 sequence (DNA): TGTGCCAGCTCACCTACTTCGAATCTTGGGGCCAATCAGCCCCAGCATTTT. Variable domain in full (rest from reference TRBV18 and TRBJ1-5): NAGVMQNPRHLVRRRGQEARLRCSPMKGHSHVYWYRQLPEEGLKFMVYLQKENIIDESGMPKERFSAEFPKEGPSILRIQQVVRGDSAAYFCASSPTSNLGANQPQHFGDGTRLSIL.

CDR3 loop: CASSTGRAPGEAFF. The DNA for the CDR3 is TGTGCCAGCAGCACAGGTCGGGCCCCAGGTGAAGCTTTCTTT. The V and J genes are TRBV11-2 and TRBJ1-1; the D gene is possibly TRBD1 (5 bases). Germline loops: CDR1 SGHAT, CDR2 FQNNGV. Trimming removed 5 bases from V and 7 bases from J, with 17 bases in between. The CDR3 totals 14 residues.

The CDR3 loop is CASSHLYSGQHSGNTIYF. DNA for the CDR3: TGTGCCAGCAGCCATCTATATTCGGGACAGCACTCTGGAAACACCATATATTTT. The rearrangement joins TRBV7-6 to TRBJ1-3; 7 nucleotides line up with TRBD1. The ends lost 5 bases at V and 0 bases at J; junction bases unmatched: 13. This CDR3 has 18 amino acids. The germline CDR1 and CDR2 sequences are SGHVS and FNYEAQ. Variable domain in full (rest from reference TRBV7-6 and TRBJ1-3): GAGVSQSPRYKVTKRGQDVALRCDPISGHVSLYWYRQALGQGPEFLTYFNYEAQQDKSGLPNDRFSAERPEGSISTLTIQRTEQRDSAMYRCASSHLYSGQHSGNTIYFGEGSWLTVV.

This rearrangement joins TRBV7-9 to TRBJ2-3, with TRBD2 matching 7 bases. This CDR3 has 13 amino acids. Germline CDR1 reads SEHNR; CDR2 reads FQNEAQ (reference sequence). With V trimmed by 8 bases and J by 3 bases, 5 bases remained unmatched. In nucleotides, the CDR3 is TGTGCCAGCGGCCCCGGGAGGACAGATACGCAGTATTTT. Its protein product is CASGPGRTDTQYF.

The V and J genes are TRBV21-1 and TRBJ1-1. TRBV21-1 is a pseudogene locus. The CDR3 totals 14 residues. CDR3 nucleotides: TGTGCCAGCAGACCCCCGGGAGAGCTCGTCGAAGCTTTCTTT. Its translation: CASRPPGELVEAFF.

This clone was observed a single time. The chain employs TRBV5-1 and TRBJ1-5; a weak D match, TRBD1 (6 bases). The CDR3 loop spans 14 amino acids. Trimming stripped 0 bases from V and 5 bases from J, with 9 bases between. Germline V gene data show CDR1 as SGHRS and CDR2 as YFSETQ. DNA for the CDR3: TGCGCCAGCAGCTTGGGGGGGCCGGATCAGCCCCAGCATTTT. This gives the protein CASSLGGPDQPQHF.

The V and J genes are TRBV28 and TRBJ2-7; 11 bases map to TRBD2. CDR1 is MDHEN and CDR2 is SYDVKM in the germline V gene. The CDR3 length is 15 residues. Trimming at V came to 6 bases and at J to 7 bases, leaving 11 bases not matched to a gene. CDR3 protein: CASSPTLAGEREQYF. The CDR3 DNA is TGTGCCAGCAGCCCCACACTAGCGGGAGAACGAGAGCAGTACTTC.

The CDR3 loop is CASSLTSGVAQETQYF. The CDR3 nucleotides are TGTGCCAGTAGTCTAACTAGCGGCGTCGCACAAGAGACCCAGTACTTC. The rearrangement links TRBV19 to TRBJ2-5; 8 nucleotides line up with TRBD2. The CDR3 spans 16 residues. CDR1 and CDR2 (germline): LNHDA, SQIVND (reference sequence). Trimming removed 5 bases from V and 2 bases from J; junction bases left unmatched: 10.

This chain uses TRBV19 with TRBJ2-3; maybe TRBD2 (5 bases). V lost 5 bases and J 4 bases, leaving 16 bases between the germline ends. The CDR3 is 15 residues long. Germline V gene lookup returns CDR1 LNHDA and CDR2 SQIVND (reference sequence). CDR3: CASSVMSKRADTQYF. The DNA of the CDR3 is TGTGCCAGTAGTGTAATGTCGAAGAGGGCAGATACGCAGTATTTT.

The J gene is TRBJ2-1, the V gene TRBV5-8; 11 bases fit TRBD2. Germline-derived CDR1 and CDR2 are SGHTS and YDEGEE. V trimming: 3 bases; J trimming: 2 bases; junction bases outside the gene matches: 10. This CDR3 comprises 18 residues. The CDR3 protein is CASSSGLAAPIPYNEQFF. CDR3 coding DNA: TGTGCCAGCAGCTCGGGACTAGCGGCCCCCATACCCTACAATGAGCAGTTCTTC.